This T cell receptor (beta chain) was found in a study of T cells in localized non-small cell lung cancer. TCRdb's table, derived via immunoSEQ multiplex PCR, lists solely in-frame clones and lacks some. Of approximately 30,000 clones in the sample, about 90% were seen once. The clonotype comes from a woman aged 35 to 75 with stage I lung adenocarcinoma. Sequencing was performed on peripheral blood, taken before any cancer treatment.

The CDR3 region is CASSLGRGDIGSPLHF. The CDR3 region has the DNA TGTGCCAGCAGCTTAGGGCGGGGGGACATCGGTTCACCCCTCCACTTT. The rearrangement joins TRBV7-8 to TRBJ1-6; tentatively, D is TRBD1 (6 bases). This CDR3 spans 16 amino acids. Between the trimmed V and J ends, which lost 1 base and 9 bases, there was a span of 16 bases. Germline CDR1 SGHVS, CDR2 FQNEAQ.